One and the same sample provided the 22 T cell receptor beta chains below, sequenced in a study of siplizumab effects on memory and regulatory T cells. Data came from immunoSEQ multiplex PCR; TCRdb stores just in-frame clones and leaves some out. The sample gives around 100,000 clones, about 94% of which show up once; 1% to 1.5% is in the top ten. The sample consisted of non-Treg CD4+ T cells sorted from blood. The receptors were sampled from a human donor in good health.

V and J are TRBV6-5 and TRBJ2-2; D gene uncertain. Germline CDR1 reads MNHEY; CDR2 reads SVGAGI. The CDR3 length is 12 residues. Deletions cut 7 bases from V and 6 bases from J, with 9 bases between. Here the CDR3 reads CASTKGSGELFF. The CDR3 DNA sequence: TGTGCCAGCACCAAGGGTTCCGGGGAGCTGTTTTTT.

The CDR3 DNA follows: TGTGCCAGCAGTTTGCAAAAACCTCCGGGACAGGTATTCTATGGCTACACCTTC. Amino acids: CASSLQKPPGQVFYGYTF. V usage is TRBV28 and J usage is TRBJ1-2; 8 bases line up with TRBD1. This CDR3 spans 18 amino acids. V trimming: 3 bases; J trimming: 4 bases; junction bases outside the gene matches: 16. Germline V gene sequence: CDR1 MDHEN, CDR2 SYDVKM.

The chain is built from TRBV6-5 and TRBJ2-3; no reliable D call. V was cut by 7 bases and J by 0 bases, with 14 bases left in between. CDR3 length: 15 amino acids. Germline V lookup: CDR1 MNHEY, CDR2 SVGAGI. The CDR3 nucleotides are TGTGCCAGCACCCAAGGGTTTTCCAGCACAGATACGCAGTATTTT. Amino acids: CASTQGFSSTDTQYF.

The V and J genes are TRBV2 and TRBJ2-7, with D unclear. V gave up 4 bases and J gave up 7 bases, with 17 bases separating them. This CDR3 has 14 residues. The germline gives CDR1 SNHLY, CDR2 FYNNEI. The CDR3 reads CASSGRHQDGEQYF. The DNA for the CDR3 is TGTGCCAGCAGTGGACGGCACCAAGATGGGGAGCAGTACTTC.

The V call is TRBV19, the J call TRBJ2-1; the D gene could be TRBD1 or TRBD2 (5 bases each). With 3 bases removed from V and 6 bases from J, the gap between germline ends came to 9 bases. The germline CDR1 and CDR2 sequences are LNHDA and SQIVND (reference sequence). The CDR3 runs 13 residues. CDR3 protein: CASSIGTVNEQFF. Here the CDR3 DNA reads TGTGCCAGTAGTATCGGGACGGTCAATGAGCAGTTCTTC. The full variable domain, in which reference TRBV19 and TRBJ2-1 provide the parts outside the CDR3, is DGGITQSPKYLFRKEGQNVTLSCEQNLNHDAMYWYRQDPGQGLRLIYYSQIVNDFQKGDIAEGYSVSREKKESFPLTVTSAQKNPTAFYLCASSIGTVNEQFFGPGTRLTVL.

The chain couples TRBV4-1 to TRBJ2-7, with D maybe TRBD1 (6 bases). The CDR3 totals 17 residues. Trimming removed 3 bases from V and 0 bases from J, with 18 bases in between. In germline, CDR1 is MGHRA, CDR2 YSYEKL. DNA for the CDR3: TGCGCCAGCAGCCACCCAATCAGGGGCCCTAGCTCCTACGAGCAGTACTTC. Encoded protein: CASSHPIRGPSSYEQYF.

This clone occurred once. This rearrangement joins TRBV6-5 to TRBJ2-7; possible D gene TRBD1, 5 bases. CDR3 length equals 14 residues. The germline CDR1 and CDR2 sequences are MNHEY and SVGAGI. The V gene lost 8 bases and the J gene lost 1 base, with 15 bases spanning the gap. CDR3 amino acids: CASQRQLGSYEQYF. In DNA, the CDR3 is TGTGCCAGCCAAAGACAGCTGGGATCCTACGAGCAGTACTTC.

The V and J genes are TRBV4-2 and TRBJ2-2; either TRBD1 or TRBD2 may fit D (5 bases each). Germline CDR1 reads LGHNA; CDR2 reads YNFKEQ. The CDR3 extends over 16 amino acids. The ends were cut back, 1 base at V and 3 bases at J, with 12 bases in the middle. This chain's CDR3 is CASSQGYGTYTGELFF. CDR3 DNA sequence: TGTGCCAGCAGCCAAGGGTACGGGACCTACACCGGGGAGCTGTTTTTT.

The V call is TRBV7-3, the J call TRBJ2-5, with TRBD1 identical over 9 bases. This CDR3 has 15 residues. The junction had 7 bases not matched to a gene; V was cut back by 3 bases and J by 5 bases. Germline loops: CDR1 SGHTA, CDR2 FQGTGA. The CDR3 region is CASSFGTGPQETQYF. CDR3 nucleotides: TGTGCCAGCAGCTTCGGGACAGGGCCCCAGGAGACCCAGTACTTC.

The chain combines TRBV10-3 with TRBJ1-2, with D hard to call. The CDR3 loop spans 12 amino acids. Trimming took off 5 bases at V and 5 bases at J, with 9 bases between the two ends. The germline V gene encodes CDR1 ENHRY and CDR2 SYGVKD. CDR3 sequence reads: CAISQHRYGYTF. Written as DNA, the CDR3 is TGTGCCATCAGTCAACATAGATATGGCTACACCTTC.

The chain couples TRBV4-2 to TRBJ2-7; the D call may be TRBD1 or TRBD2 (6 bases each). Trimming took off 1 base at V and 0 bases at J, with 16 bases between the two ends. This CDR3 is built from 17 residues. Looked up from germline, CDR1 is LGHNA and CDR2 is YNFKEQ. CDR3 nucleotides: TGTGCCAGCAGCCAAGTTTTTAGGGGGGCCAACTCCTACGAGCAGTACTTC. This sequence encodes CASSQVFRGANSYEQYF.

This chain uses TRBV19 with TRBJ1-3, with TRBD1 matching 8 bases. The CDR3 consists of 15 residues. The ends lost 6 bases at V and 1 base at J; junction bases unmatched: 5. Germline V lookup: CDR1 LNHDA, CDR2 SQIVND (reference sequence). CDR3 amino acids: CASREDRESGNTIYF. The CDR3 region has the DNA TGTGCCAGTAGAGAGGACAGGGAGTCTGGAAACACCATATATTTT.

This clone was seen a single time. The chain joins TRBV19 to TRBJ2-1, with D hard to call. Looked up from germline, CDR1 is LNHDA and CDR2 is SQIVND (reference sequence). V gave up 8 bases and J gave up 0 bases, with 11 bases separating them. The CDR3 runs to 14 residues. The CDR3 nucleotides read TGTGCCAGTGCACGTTCGAGCTCCTACAATGAGCAGTTCTTC. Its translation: CASARSSSYNEQFF.

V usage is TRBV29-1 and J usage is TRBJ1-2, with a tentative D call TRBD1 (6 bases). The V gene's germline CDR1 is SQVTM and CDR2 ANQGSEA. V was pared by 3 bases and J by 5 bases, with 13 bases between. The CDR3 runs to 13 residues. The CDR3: CSVEGRGSYGYTF. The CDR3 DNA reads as TGCAGCGTTGAGGGCAGGGGAAGTTATGGCTACACCTTC.

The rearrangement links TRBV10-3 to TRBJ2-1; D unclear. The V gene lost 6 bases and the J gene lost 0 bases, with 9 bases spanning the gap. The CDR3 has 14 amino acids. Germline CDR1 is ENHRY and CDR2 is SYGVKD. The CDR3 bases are TGTGCCATCAGCACCCGGAGCTCCTACAATGAGCAGTTCTTC. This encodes CAISTRSSYNEQFF.

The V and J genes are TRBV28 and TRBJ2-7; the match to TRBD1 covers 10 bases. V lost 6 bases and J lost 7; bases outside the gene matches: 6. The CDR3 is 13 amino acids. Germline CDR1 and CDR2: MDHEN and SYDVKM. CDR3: CASRRQGAGEQYF. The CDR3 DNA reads TGTGCCAGCAGGCGACAGGGGGCCGGGGAGCAGTACTTC.

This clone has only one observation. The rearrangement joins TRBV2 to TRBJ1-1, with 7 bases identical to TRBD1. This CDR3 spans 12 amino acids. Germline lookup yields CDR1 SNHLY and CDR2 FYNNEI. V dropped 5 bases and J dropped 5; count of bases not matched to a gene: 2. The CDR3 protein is CASSTQGTEAFF. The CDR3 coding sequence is TGTGCCAGCAGTACACAGGGGACTGAAGCTTTCTTT.

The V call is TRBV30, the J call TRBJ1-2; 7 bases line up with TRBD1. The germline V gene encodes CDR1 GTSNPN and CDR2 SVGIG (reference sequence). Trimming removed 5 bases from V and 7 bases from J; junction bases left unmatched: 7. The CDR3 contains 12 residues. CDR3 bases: TGTGCCTGGGCGGACAGGCCGGTTGGCTACACCTTC. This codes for CAWADRPVGYTF.

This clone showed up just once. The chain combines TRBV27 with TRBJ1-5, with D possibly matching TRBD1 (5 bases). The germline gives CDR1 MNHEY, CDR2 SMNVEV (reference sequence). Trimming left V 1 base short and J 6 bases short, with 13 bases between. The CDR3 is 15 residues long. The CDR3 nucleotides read TGTGCCAGCAGTTTATTCAGCCAGGGCGGTCAGCCCCAGCATTTT. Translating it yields CASSLFSQGGQPQHF.

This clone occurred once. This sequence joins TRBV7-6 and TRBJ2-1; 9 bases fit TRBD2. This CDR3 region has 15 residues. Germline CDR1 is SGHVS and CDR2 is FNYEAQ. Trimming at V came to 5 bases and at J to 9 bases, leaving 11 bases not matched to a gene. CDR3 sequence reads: CASSATSGTDGEQFF. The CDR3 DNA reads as TGTGCCAGCAGCGCGACTAGCGGAACCGACGGTGAGCAGTTCTTC. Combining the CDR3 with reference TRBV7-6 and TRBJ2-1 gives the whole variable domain GAGVSQSPRYKVTKRGQDVALRCDPISGHVSLYWYRQALGQGPEFLTYFNYEAQQDKSGLPNDRFSAERPEGSISTLTIQRTEQRDSAMYRCASSATSGTDGEQFFGPGTRLTVL.

The CDR3 loop is CSSSSGRAETQYF. CDR3 nucleotide sequence: TGCAGCTCTTCTAGCGGGAGGGCGGAGACCCAGTACTTC. The chain uses TRBV29-1 and TRBJ2-5; 12 positions match TRBD2. The CDR3 covers 13 residues. Germline V gene data show CDR1 as SQVTM and CDR2 as ANQGSEA. V shed 8 bases, J shed 5 bases, and the junction held 6 bases outside the gene matches. Based on the CDR3 plus reference TRBV29-1 and TRBJ2-5, the full variable domain is SAVISQKPSRDICQRGTSLTIQCQVDSQVTMMFWYRQQPGQSLTLIATANQGSEATYESGFVIDKFPISRPNLTFSTLTVSNMSPEDSSIYLCSSSSGRAETQYFGPGTRLLVL.

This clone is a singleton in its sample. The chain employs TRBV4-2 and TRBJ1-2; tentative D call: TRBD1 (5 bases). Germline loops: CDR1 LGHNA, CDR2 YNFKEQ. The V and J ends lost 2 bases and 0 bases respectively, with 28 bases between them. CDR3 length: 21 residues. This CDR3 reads CASSQLRVKMGQDFPNYGYTF. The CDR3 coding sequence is TGTGCCAGCAGCCAATTACGAGTAAAGATGGGGCAGGACTTTCCTAACTATGGCTACACCTTC.